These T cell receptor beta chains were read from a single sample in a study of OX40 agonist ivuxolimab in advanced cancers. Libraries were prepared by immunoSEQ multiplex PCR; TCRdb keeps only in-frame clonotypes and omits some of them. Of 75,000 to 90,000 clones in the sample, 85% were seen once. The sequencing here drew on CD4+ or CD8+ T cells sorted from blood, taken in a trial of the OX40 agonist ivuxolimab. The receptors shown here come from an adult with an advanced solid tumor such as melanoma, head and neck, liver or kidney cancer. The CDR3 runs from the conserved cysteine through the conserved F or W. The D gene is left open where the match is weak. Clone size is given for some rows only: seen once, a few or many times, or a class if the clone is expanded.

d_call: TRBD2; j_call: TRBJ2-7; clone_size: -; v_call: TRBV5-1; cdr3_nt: TGCGCCAGCAGCTTGGCCTCTGGCGGGGGGGCCTACGAGCAGTACTTC; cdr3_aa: CASSLASGGGAYEQYF
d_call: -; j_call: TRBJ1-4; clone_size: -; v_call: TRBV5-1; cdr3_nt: TGCGCCAGCAGCCAGGAGGATCATGAAAAACTGTTTTTT; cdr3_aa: CASSQEDHEKLFF
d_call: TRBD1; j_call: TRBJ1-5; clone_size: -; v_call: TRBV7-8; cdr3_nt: TGTGCCAGCAGCCCAGGGACAGGGGGAGGTCAGCCCCAGCATTTT; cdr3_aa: CASSPGTGGGQPQHF
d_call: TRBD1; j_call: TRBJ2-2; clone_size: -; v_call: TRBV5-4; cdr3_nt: TGTGCCAGCAGCCACAGGGGGGCATCAAACACCGGGGAGCTGTTTTTT; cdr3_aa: CASSHRGASNTGELFF
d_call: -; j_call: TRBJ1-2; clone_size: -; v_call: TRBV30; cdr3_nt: TGTGCCTGGAGTGTCGGCGGGAATGGCTACACCTTC; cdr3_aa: CAWSVGGNGYTF
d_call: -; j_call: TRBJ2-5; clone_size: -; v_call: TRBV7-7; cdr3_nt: TGTGCTAGCAGCAAAGACCCAGGGGAGACCCAGTACTTC; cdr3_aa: CASSKDPGETQYF
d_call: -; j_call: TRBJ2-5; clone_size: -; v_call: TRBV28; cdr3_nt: TGTGCCAGCAGTTTGGCTGGCCGCTCAGAGACCCAGTACTTC; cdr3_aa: CASSLAGRSETQYF
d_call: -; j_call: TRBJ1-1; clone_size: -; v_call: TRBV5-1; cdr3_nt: TGCGCCAGCAGCTTGAGGGGCGAAACTGAAGCTTTCTTT; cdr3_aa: CASSLRGETEAFF
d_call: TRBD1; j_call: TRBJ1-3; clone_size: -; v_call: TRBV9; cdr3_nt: TGTGCCAGCAGCGTAGCCCCCACAGGGGTCCTCTCTGGAAACACCATATATTTT; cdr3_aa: CASSVAPTGVLSGNTIYF
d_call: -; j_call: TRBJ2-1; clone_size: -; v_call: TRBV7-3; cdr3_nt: TGTGCCAGCAGCTCCCAAAGGTCCCCCTACAATGAGCAGTTCTTC; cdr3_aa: CASSSQRSPYNEQFF
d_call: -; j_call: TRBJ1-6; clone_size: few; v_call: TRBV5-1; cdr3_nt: TGCGCCAGCAGCTTGGATGATTCACCCCTCCACTTT; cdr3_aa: CASSLDDSPLHF
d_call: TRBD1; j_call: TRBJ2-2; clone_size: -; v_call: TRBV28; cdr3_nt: TGTGCCAGCAGTTTGGGGACAGGGGATACCGGGGAGCTGTTTTTT; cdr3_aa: CASSLGTGDTGELFF
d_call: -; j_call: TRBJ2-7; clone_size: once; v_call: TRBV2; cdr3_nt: TGTGCCAGCAGGTGGAGGGGCCTGGGGGAGCAGTACTTC; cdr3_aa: CASRWRGLGEQYF
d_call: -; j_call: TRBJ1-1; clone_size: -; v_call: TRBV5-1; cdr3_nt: TGCGCCAGCAGCAGTCCAACCAACACTGAAGCTTTCTTT; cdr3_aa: CASSSPTNTEAFF
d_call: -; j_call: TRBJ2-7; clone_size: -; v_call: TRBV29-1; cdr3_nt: TGCAGCGTTGAAACAGGACTCAGGAGCTCCTACGAGCAGTACTTC; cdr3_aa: CSVETGLRSSYEQYF
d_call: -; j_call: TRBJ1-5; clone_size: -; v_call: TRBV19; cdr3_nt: TGTGCCAGTAGTATAGTCGCTCCTAATCAGCCCCAGCATTTT; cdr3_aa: CASSIVAPNQPQHF
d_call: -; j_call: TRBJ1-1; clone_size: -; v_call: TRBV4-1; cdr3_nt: TGCGCCAGCAGCCAAGATGTGGGTTACACTGAAGCTTTCTTT; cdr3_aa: CASSQDVGYTEAFF
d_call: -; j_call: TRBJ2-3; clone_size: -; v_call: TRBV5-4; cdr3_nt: TGTGCCAGCAGCTTGGAAGCGGGACACTTCACAGATACGCAGTATTTT; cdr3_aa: CASSLEAGHFTDTQYF
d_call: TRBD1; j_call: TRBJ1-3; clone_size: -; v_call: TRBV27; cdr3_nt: TGTGCCAGCACCGTGGGACAGGGATTAACTGGAAACACCATATATTTT; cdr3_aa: CASTVGQGLTGNTIYF
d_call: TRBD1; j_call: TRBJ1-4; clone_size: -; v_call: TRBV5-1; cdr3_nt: TGCGCCAGCAGCTTGGAAACAGGGGGAGATGAAAAACTGTTTTTT; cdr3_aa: CASSLETGGDEKLFF
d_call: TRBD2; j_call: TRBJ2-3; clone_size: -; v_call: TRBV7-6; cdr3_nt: TGTGCCAGCAGCCCCATTAGCGGGGTCTCAGATACGCAGTATTTT; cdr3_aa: CASSPISGVSDTQYF
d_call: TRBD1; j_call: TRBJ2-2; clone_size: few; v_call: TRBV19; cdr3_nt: TGTGCCAGTAGTACCGGGACAGGGACCGGCGGGGAGCTGTTTTTT; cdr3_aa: CASSTGTGTGGELFF
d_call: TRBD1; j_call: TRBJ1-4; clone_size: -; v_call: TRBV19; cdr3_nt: TGTGCCAGTAGCCTGGGACAGGGGGACGAAAAACTGTTTTTT; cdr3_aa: CASSLGQGDEKLFF
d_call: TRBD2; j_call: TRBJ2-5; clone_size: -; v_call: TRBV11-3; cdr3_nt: TGTGCCAGCAGCAAAGGACTGGGAGGGCAAGAGACCCAGTACTTC; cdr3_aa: CASSKGLGGQETQYF
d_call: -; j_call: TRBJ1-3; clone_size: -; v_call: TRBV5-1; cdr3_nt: TGCGCCAGCAGCTTGGATGTCGGTGGAAACACCATATATTTT; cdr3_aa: CASSLDVGGNTIYF
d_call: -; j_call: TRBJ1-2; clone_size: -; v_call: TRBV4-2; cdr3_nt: TGTGCCAGCAGCCAAGGCCCCGACGGAAGCTATGGCTACACCTTC; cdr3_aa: CASSQGPDGSYGYTF
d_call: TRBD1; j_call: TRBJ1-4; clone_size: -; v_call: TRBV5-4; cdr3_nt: TGTGCCAGCAGCTTGGTAGGGGACAGGGGTGGTAAACTGTTTTTT; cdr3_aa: CASSLVGDRGGKLFF
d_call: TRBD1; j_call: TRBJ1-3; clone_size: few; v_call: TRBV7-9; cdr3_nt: TGTGCCAGCAGCAGGCGAGACAGGGAAAAAGGTCGAAACACCATATATTTT; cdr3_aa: CASSRRDREKGRNTIYF
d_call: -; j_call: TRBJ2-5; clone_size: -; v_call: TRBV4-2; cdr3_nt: TGTGCCAGCAGCCAAGATCACCCCCTCGGGCAGGGGGAGACCCAGTACTTC; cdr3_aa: CASSQDHPLGQGETQYF
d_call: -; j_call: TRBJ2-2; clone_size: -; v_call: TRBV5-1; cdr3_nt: TGCGCCAGCAGATATACAGGGTACACCGGGGAGCTGTTTTTT; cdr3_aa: CASRYTGYTGELFF
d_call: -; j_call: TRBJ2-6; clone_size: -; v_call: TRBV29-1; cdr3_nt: TGCAGCGTTGGGTTCTCTGGGGCCAACGTCCTGACTTTC; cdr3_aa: CSVGFSGANVLTF
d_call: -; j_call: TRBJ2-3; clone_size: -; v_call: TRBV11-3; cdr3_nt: TGTGCCAGCAGCAAAAATACAGATACGCAGTATTTT; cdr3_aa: CASSKNTDTQYF
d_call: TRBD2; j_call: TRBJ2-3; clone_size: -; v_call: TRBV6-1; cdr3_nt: TGTGCCAGCAGCCTTACTAGCGGGGGGTCAGATACGCAGTATTTT; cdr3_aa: CASSLTSGGSDTQYF
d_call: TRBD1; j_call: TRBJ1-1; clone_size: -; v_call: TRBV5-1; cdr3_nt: TGCGCCAGCAGCCTCCGGACAGGCCGGAACACTGAAGCTTTCTTT; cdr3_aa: CASSLRTGRNTEAFF
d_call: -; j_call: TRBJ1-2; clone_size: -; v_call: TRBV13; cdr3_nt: TGTGCCAGCAGCCGCGAACCCCGGGGCGGCTACACCTTC; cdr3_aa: CASSREPRGGYTF
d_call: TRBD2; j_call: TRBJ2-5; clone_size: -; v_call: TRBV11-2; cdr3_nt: TGTGCCAGCAGCTTAGACCCTAGCGGGGGAACCCAGTACTTC; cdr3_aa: CASSLDPSGGTQYF
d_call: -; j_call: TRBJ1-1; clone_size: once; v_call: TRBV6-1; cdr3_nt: TGTGCCAGCAGTGAAGTATCGAACACTGAAGCTTTCTTT; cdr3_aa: CASSEVSNTEAFF
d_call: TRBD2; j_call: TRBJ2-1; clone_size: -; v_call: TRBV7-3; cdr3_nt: TGTGCCAGCAGCTTAGGAGCGGGGGGTTACAATGAGCAGTTCTTC; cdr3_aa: CASSLGAGGYNEQFF
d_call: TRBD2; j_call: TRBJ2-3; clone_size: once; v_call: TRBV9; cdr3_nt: TGTGCCAGCAGCGTAGGACTAGCTGTGGATACGCAGTATTTT; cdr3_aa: CASSVGLAVDTQYF
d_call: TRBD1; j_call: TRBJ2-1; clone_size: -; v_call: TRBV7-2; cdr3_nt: TGTGCCAGCAGCTTAAATACAGGGGCCTACAATGAGCAGTTCTTC; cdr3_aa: CASSLNTGAYNEQFF
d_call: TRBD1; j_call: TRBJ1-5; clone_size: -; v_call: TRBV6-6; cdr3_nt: TGTGCCAGCAGCACAGACAGGGAGGTTAGCAATCAGCCCCAGCATTTT; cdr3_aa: CASSTDREVSNQPQHF